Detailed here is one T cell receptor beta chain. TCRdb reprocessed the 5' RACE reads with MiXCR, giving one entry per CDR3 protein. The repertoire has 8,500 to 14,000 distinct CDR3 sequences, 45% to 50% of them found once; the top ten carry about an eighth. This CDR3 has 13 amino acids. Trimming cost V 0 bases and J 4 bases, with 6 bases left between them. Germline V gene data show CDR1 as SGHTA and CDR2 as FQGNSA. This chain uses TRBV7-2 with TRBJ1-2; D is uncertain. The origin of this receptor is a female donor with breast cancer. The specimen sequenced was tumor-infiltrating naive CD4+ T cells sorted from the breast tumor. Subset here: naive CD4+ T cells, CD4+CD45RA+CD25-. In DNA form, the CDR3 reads TGTGCCAGCAGCTTAGCGGACTTCTATGGCTACACCTTC. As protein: CASSLADFYGYTF.